The clone carrying this T cell receptor beta chain was found many times. Its antigen is undetermined. The data belong to a study of T-cell reconstitution after alpha-beta-depleted transplantation in children. Unique molecular identifiers were used to barcode this TCRbeta library. TCRdb reprocessed the PCR reads with MiXCR, giving one entry per CDR3 protein. The sample consists of almost 250,000 distinct CDR3 sequences, about a quarter of them appearing once. V was clipped by 4 bases and J by 5 bases, with 9 bases between them. This CDR3 has 13 amino acids. Study observations and caveats: Once a year had passed after transplant, T-cell counts and diversity came mostly from newly produced T cells. At day 60, the high TCRbeta diversity found in some patients originated from recipient T cells and thymic progenitors that had survived. Approximately two months post-transplant, alpha-beta T cells reportedly originated from several hundred expanded graft clones.

The origin of this receptor is a girl aged 2-10 years with Fanconi anemia, due to receive a stem cell transplant. Sequences were derived from PBMCs, sampled before TCRalphabeta/CD19-depleted stem cell transplant. The V gene is TRBV12-3 or TRBV12-4, the J gene TRBJ2-1; the D is unclear. In DNA form, the CDR3 reads TGTGCCAGCAGTTGGTGGCCGAACAATGAGCAGTTCTTC. It yields the protein CASSWWPNNEQFF.